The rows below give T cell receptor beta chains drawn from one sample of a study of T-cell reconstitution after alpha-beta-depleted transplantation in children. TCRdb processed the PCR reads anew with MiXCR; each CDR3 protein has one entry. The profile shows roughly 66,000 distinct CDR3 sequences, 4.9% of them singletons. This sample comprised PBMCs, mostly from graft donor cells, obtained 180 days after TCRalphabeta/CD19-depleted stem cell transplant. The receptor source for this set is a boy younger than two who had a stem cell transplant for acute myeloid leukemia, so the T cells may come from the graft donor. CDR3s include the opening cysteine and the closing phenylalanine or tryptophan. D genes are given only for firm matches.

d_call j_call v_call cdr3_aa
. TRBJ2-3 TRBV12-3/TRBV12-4 CASSPRYSIGDTQYF
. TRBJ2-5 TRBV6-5 CASSSQETQYF
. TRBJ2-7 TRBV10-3 CAISSGASYEQYF
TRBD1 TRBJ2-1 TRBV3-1 CASSGQGTLVHEQFF
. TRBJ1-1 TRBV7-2 CASSLVSPGDEAFF
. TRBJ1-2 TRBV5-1 CASSYGTPYGYTF
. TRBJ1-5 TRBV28 CASRERQFRQPQHF
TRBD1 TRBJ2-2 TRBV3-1 CASTPHVPGTGMYTGELFF
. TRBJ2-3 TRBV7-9 CASSLAPRQHFRTDTQYF
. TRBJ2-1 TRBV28 CASRPLRDGTYNEQFF
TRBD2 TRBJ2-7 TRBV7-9 CASSLVRLAEEQYF
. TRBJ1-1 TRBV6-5 CASSWGDTEAFF
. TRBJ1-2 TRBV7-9 CASSPSRQGPNYGYTF
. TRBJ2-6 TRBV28 CASSPLRLSGANVLTF
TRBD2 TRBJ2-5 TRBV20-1 CSARDTLAGGTQYF
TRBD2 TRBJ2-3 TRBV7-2 CASSLTSGSTDTQYF
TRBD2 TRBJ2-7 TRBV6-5 CASSRASGGLPYEQYF
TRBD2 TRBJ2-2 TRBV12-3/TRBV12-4 CASRSGGRGTGELFF
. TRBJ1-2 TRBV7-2 CASTPWTGPEGGYTF
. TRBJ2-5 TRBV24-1 CATSDLVRGQETQYF
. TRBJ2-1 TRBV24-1 CATSDYSRGAGDEQFF
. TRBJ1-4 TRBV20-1 CSAIGQGSSTNEKLFF
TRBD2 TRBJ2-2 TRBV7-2 CASSISGGAGGGELFF
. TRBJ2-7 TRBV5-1 CASSFRAGVYEQYF
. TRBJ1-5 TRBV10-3 CAVDSSYSNQPQHF
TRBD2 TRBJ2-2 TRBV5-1 CASSRTSGGGGTGELFF
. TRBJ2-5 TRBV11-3 CASSPRGSETQYF
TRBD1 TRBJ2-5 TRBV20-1 CSARADTGGSGETQYF
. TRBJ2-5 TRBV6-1 CASSEGWGGGGKTQYF
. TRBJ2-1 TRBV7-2 CASSLRTVNEQFF
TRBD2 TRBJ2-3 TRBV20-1 CSLPPPSGSYTDTQYF
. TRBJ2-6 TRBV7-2 CASSLGGGSGANVLTF
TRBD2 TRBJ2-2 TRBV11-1 CASSLALHLYGGAVGELFF
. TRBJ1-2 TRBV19 CASSKGLVVEHYGYTF
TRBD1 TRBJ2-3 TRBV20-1 CSGGGSRPTTDTQYF
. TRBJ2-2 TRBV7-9 CASSLGYSSPELFF
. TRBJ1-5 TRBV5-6 CASSLVRGGGQPQHF
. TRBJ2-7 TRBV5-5 CASSLTEKDSAYEQYF